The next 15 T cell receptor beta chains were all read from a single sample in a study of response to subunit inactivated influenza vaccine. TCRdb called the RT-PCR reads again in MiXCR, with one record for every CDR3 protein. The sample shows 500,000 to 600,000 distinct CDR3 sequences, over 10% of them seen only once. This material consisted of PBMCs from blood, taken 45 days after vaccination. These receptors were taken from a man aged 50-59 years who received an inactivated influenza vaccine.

The CDR3 protein is CSVDGTSGAAETQYF. The DNA for the CDR3 is TGCAGCGTGGACGGGACTAGCGGGGCCGCGGAGACCCAGTACTTC. The chain combines TRBV29-1 with TRBJ2-5; TRBD2 aligns across 13 bases. CDR1 is SQVTM, CDR2 ANQGSEA, per germline. The J segment lost 5 bases and the V segment lost 6 bases, leaving 9 bases of the junction unmatched. The CDR3 is made up of 15 amino acids.

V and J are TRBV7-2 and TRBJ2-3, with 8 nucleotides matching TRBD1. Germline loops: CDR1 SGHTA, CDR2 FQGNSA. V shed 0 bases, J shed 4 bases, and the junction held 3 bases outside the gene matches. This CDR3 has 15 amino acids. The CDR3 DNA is TGTGCCAGCAGCTTAGCGCCGACAGGGGCAGATACGCAGTATTTT. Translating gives CASSLAPTGADTQYF.

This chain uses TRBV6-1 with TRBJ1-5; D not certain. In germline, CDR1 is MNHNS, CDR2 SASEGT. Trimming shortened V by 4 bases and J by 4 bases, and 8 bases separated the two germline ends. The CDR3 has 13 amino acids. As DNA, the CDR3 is TGTGCCAGCAGTGGGGGTCAGAATCAGCCCCAGCATTTT. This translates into CASSGGQNQPQHF.

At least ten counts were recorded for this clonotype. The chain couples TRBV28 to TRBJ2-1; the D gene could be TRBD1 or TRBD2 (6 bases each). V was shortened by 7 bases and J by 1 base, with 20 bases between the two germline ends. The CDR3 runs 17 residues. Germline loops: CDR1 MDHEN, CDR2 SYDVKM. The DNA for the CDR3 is TGTGCCAGCACCCTCACACGAAGGGGGAGGTCCTACAATGAGCAGTTCTTC. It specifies CASTLTRRGRSYNEQFF.

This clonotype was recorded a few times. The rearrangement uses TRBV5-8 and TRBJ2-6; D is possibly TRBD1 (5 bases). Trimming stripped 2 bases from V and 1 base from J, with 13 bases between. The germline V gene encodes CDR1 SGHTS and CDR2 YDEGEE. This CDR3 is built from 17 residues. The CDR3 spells CASSFLGRDSGANVLTF. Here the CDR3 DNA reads TGTGCCAGCAGCTTTTTGGGCAGGGATTCTGGGGCCAACGTCCTGACTTTC.

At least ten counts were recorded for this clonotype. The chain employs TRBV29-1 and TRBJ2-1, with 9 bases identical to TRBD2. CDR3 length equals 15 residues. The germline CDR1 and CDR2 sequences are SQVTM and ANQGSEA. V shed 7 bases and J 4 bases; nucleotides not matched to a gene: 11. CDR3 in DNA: TGCAGCGATCGGTCTTTGGCGGGAGGGTACAATGAGCAGTTCTTC. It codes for CSDRSLAGGYNEQFF.

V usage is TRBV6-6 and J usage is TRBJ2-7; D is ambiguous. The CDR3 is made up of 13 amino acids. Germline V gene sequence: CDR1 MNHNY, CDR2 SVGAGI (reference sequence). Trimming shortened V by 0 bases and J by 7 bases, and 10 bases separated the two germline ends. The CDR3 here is CASSYSGLEEQYF. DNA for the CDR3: TGTGCCAGCAGTTACTCGGGGTTGGAGGAGCAGTACTTC.

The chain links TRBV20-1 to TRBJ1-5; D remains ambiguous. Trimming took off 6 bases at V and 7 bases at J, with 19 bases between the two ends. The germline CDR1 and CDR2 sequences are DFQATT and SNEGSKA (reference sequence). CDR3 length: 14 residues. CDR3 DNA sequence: TGCAGTGCCCCCAAGGACGCCCGAGGGCAGCCCCAGCATTTT. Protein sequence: CSAPKDARGQPQHF.

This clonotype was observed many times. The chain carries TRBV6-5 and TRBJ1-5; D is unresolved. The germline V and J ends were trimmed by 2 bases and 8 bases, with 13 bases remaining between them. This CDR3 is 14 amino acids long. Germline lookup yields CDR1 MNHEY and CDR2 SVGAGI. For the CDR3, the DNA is TGTGCCAGCAGTTACGCCTTAGGTGCGGAGCCCCAGCATTTT. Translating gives CASSYALGAEPQHF.

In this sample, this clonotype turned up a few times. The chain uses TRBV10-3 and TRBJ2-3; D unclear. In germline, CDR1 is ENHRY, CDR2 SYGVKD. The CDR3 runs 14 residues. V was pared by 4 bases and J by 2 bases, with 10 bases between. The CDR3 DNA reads TGTGCCATCAGTGCACAGATCCTCACAGATACGCAGTATTTT. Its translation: CAISAQILTDTQYF.

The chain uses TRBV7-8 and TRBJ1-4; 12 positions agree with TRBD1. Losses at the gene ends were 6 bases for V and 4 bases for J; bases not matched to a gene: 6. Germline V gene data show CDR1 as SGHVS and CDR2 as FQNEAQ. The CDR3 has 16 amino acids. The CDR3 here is CASSSGTGGLNEKLFF. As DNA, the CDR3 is TGTGCCAGCAGTTCCGGGACAGGGGGCCTTAATGAAAAACTGTTTTTT.

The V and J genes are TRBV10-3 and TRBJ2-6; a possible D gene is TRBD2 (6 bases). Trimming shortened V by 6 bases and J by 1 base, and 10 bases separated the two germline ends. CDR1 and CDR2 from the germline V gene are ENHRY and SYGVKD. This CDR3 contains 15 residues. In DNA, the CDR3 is TGTGCCATCAGCCCTGGGGGGTCTGGGGCCAACGTCCTGACTTTC. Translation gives CAISPGGSGANVLTF.

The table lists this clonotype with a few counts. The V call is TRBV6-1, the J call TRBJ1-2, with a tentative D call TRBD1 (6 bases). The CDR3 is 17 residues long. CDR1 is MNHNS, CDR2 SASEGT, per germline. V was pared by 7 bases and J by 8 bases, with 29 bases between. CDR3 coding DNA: TGTGCCAGCACCTATGGCAACAGGGCTTCTCTGAATACGGGCTACACCTTC. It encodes CASTYGNRASLNTGYTF.

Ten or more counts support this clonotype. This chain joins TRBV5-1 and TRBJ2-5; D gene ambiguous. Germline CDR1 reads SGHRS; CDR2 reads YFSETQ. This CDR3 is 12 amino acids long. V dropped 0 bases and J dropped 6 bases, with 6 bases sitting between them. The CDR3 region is CASSLGEQTQYF. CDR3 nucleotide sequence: TGCGCCAGCAGCTTGGGGGAACAGACCCAGTACTTC.

CDR3 in amino acids: CASSLEYRGLYEQYF. For the CDR3, the DNA is TGTGCCAGCAGCTTAGAGTACAGGGGGCTCTACGAGCAGTACTTC. V and J are TRBV7-2 and TRBJ2-7; TRBD1 agrees at 9 bases. Unmatched junction bases numbered 4, after V lost 1 base and J lost 3 bases. This CDR3 has 15 amino acids. Looked up from germline, CDR1 is SGHTA and CDR2 is FQGNSA.